Below are 21 T cell receptor beta chains sequenced from a single sample in a study of monozygotic twins with inflammatory bowel disease. TCRdb derives one entry per CDR3 protein from the 5' RACE reads, leaving out DNA. The table lists some 330,000 distinct CDR3 sequences, with approximately 5.9% in the top ten. Sequenced sample: blood. All receptors come from a human donor with ulcerative colitis or Crohn's disease, or a healthy co-twin of an affected twin (not recorded which).

The chain has TRBV6-1 and TRBJ1-6; no DNA is available, so the TRBD1 call from TCRdb remains unchecked. This CDR3 has 15 amino acids. Looked up from germline, CDR1 is MNHNS and CDR2 is SASEGT. CDR3 protein: CASREVQGFISPLHF.

The chain combines TRBV10-3 with TRBJ1-4; TCRdb selects TRBD1, and the lack of DNA leaves this call unchecked. The CDR3 length is 15 residues. Germline V gives CDR1 ENHRY, CDR2 SYGVKD. CDR3 region: CAISESGGTNEKLFF.

The CDR3 loop is CASSSWTGAFYNSPLHF. The gene calls are TRBV7-2 and TRBJ1-6. There are 17 residues in the CDR3. CDR1 and CDR2 (germline): SGHTA, FQGNSA. Full variable domain (outside the CDR3, taken from reference TRBV7-2 and TRBJ1-6): GAGVSQSPSNKVTEKGKDVELRCDPISGHTALYWYRQSLGQGLEFLIYFQGNSAPDKSGLPSDRFSAERTGGSVSTLTIQRTQQEDSAVYLCASSSWTGAFYNSPLHFGNGTRLTVT.

V gene TRBV24-1 combines with J gene TRBJ2-5; TCRdb proposes TRBD1, but this gene call is untestable without DNA. Germline V gene sequence: CDR1 KGHDR, CDR2 SFDVKD. The CDR3 has 15 residues. CDR3 sequence: CATSFSRGRQETQYF.

The V gene is TRBV7-2, the J gene TRBJ2-4; the D call of TRBD1 rests on TCRdb alone, since no DNA is present to check it. The CDR3 sequence is 14 residues long. Looked up from germline, CDR1 is SGHTA and CDR2 is FQGNSA. CDR3 region: CASSLGGGQNIQYF.

V and J are TRBV27 and TRBJ2-1. The CDR3 extends over 13 amino acids. The germline V gene has CDR1 MNHEY and CDR2 SMNVEV (reference sequence). The CDR3: CASSLDAYNEQFF.

The J gene is TRBJ2-3, the V gene TRBV6-1. This CDR3 has 14 amino acids. Germline loops: CDR1 MNHNS, CDR2 SASEGT. CDR3 in amino acids: CASMTAGGTDTQYF.

The chain has TRBV12-3 or TRBV12-4 and TRBJ2-3; no DNA is available, so the TRBD1 call from TCRdb remains unchecked. CDR3 length: 16 amino acids. CDR3 sequence reads: CASSLGTGALTDTQYF.

The V call is TRBV18, the J call TRBJ2-7; TCRdb lists TRBD2, though no DNA is available to test this call. Germline V lookup: CDR1 KGHSH, CDR2 LQKENI. This CDR3 comprises 14 residues. The CDR3 protein is CASSPLAGLNEQYF.

This rearrangement joins TRBV6-1 to TRBJ2-1; TCRdb's D call, TRBD2, is unchecked because there is no DNA. CDR1 is MNHNS and CDR2 is SASEGT in the germline V gene. The CDR3 contains 17 residues. CDR3: CASSSPPDTVSHNEQFF.

The V gene is TRBV6-2 or TRBV6-3, the J gene TRBJ2-1. Germline loops: CDR1 MNHEY, CDR2 SVGEGT. The CDR3 is 12 residues long. CDR3 sequence: CASRLQYNEQFF.

The V gene is TRBV7-9, the J gene TRBJ2-7; lacking DNA, the TRBD2 call made by TCRdb goes unchecked. The CDR3 totals 15 residues. Germline V gives CDR1 SEHNR, CDR2 FQNEAQ (reference sequence). The CDR3 region is CASSGQSGRFYEQYF.

The J gene is TRBJ2-7, the V gene TRBV28; the TCRdb D gene call, TRBD1, has no DNA to confirm it. This CDR3 is 13 amino acids long. Germline-derived CDR1 and CDR2 are MDHEN and SYDVKM. The CDR3 region is CASSYTGYYEQYF. Using reference TRBV28 and TRBJ2-7 for the parts outside the CDR3, the full variable domain is DVKVTQSSRYLVKRTGEKVFLECVQDMDHENMFWYRQDPGLGLRLIYFSYDVKMKEKGDIPEGYSVSREKKERFSLILESASTNQTSMYLCASSYTGYYEQYFGPGTRLTVT.

This chain connects TRBV12-3 or TRBV12-4 to TRBJ1-3; TCRdb reports TRBD1, a call that lacks DNA to check it against. The CDR3 has 17 residues. This CDR3 is CASSLGLPGTGTNTIYF.

The CDR3 loop reads CASSLLGLANTGELFF. The rearrangement links TRBV5-1 to TRBJ2-2; with no DNA, the TCRdb D assignment of TRBD2 cannot be verified. This CDR3 spans 16 amino acids. From germline, CDR1 is SGHRS and CDR2 YFSETQ.

The V and J genes are TRBV23-1 and TRBJ1-1. TRBV23-1 is given ORF status, its function remaining uncertain. The CDR3 length is 11 residues. The CDR3 protein is CASSPYFEAFF.

This sequence joins TRBV29-1 and TRBJ2-1; TCRdb's D call of TRBD1 is untestable without DNA. The CDR3 is 13 amino acids. Germline values: CDR1 SQVTM, CDR2 ANQGSEA. The CDR3: CSVPGGTYNEQFF.

CDR3 sequence reads: CASSSNPGQVYEQYF. The chain links TRBV27 to TRBJ2-7; TCRdb lists TRBD1, though no DNA is available to test this call. This CDR3 region has 15 residues. Germline lookup yields CDR1 MNHEY and CDR2 SMNVEV (reference sequence).

V is TRBV2 and J is TRBJ2-7; TCRdb selects TRBD1, and the lack of DNA leaves this call unchecked. CDR3 length equals 15 residues. Germline CDR1 is SNHLY and CDR2 is FYNNEI. The CDR3 loop is CASSGDRAVPYEQYF.

The rearrangement links TRBV18 to TRBJ2-2. The CDR3 runs to 13 residues. The germline gives CDR1 KGHSH, CDR2 LQKENI. Here the CDR3 reads CASSRGVTGELFF. The variable domain in full, completed from reference TRBV18 and TRBJ2-2, reads NAGVMQNPRHLVRRRGQEARLRCSPMKGHSHVYWYRQLPEEGLKFMVYLQKENIIDESGMPKERFSAEFPKEGPSILRIQQVVRGDSAAYFCASSRGVTGELFFGEGSRLTVL.

V usage is TRBV19 and J usage is TRBJ2-1; TCRdb returns TRBD1, unconfirmable since there is no DNA. Per the germline V gene, CDR1 is LNHDA and CDR2 is SQIVND (reference sequence). The CDR3 runs to 17 residues. CDR3 sequence: CASKGTFLVGSYNEQFF.